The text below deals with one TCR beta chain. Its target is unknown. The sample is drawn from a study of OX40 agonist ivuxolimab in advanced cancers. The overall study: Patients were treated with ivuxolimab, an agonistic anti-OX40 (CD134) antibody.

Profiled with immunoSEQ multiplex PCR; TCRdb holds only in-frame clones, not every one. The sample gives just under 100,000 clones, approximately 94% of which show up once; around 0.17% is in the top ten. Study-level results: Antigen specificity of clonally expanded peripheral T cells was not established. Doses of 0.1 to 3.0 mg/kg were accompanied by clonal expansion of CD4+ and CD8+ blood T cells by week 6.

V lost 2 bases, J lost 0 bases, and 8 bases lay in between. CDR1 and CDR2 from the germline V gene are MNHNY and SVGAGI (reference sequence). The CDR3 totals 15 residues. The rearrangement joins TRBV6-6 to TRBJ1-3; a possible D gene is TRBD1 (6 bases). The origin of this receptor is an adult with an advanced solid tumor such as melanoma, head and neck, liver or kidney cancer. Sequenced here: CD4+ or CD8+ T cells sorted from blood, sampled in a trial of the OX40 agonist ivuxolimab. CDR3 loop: CASSYGTNSGNTIYF. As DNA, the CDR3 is TGTGCCAGCAGTTACGGGACAAACTCTGGAAACACCATATATTTT.